The 12 T cell receptor beta chains below all came from one sample that was sequenced in a study of blood T cell repertoires in COVID-19. Profiled with immunoSEQ multiplex PCR; TCRdb holds only in-frame clones, not every one. The repertoire includes about 150,000 clones, around 89% of them detected once, and roughly 13% sits in the top ten. Material: peripheral blood. The source of these receptors is a young man with COVID-19, enrolled during active disease.

The rearrangement links TRBV5-6 to TRBJ2-2; 15 bases are a match to TRBD2. Germline loops: CDR1 SGHDT, CDR2 YYEEEE. CDR3 size: 16 residues. J was trimmed by 8 bases and V by 5 bases; bases with no gene match: 7. The CDR3 DNA reads as TGTGCCAGCAGACCGGGACTAGCGGGAGGAAGAGGGGAGCTGTTTTTT. Protein: CASRPGLAGGRGELFF.

The genes are TRBV19 and TRBJ1-1; no clear D. CDR3 length: 11 amino acids. V lost 1 base to trimming and J lost 7 bases, with 4 bases between them. In germline, CDR1 is LNHDA, CDR2 SQIVND (reference sequence). CDR3 region: CASSIGSEAFF. The CDR3 nucleotides read TGTGCCAGTAGTATAGGGAGTGAAGCTTTCTTT.

This clone was detected a few times. The V gene is TRBV29-1, the J gene TRBJ1-2; D ambiguous. The CDR3 sequence is 13 residues long. Germline-derived CDR1 and CDR2 are SQVTM and ANQGSEA. Trimming removed 4 bases at V and 3 bases at J, with 12 bases between. CDR3 nucleotides: TGCAGCGTTGGAATCGGACTAGACTATGGCTACACCTTC. Its protein is CSVGIGLDYGYTF.

The gene calls are TRBV6-4 and TRBJ1-6; D is undetermined. V lost 0 bases and J lost 4, with 22 bases in between. The CDR3 is made up of 20 amino acids. The germline V gene has CDR1 MRHNA and CDR2 SNTAGT. The CDR3 coding sequence is TGTGCCAGCAGTGACTCGAACGCCCCCCGCGGGTTGGAGTATAATTCACCCCTCCACTTT. Its protein is CASSDSNAPRGLEYNSPLHF.

The chain links TRBV4-3 to TRBJ2-6; TRBD1 might be the D (6 bases). The CDR3 extends over 20 amino acids. Germline lookup yields CDR1 LGHNA and CDR2 YSLEER. Trimming removed 1 base at V and 2 bases at J, with 21 bases between. The chain's CDR3 is CASSQGRLGAAWAGANVLTF. The CDR3 nucleotides read TGCGCCAGCAGCCAAGGGCGGTTGGGGGCAGCTTGGGCTGGGGCCAACGTCCTGACTTTC.

The rearrangement joins TRBV30 to TRBJ2-2; maybe TRBD1 (6 bases). CDR3 size: 14 residues. V was cut by 3 bases and J by 8 bases, with 16 bases left in between. Germline V CDR1 and CDR2: GTSNPN, SVGIG (reference sequence). Here the CDR3 reads CAWSVDRRSGELFF. The CDR3 DNA follows: TGTGCCTGGAGCGTCGACAGGCGGTCAGGGGAGCTGTTTTTT.

The genes are TRBV28 and TRBJ2-7; D perhaps matches TRBD2 (5 bases). The V and J ends lost 10 bases and 0 bases respectively, with 13 bases between them. The germline V gene encodes CDR1 MDHEN and CDR2 SYDVKM. CDR3 size: 13 residues. This CDR3 reads CATFSRASYEQYF. Here the CDR3 DNA reads TGTGCCACCTTTTCGCGGGCCTCCTACGAGCAGTACTTC.

The genes are TRBV6-4 and TRBJ2-5, with a possible D match to TRBD1 (5 bases). Trimming took off 3 bases at V and 1 base at J, with 12 bases between the two ends. The germline V gene has CDR1 MRHNA and CDR2 SNTAGT. This CDR3 spans 15 amino acids. Here the CDR3 reads CASSEGAGPQETQYF. The CDR3, as DNA: TGTGCCAGCAGTGAAGGGGCAGGGCCCCAAGAGACCCAGTACTTC.

This chain links TRBV4-2 with TRBJ2-7, with D possibly being TRBD2 (7 bases). Germline V gene sequence: CDR1 LGHNA, CDR2 YNFKEQ. Trimming removed 1 base from V and 4 bases from J, with 17 bases in between. The CDR3 consists of 16 residues. CDR3 DNA: TGTGCCAGCAGCCAAGTGTGGGGGGGCCGGAATTACGAGCAGTACTTC. It yields the protein CASSQVWGGRNYEQYF.

The chain recombines TRBV7-2 with TRBJ2-7; 7 positions match TRBD1. There are 15 residues in the CDR3. The V gene's germline CDR1 is SGHTA and CDR2 FQGNSA. The junction had 8 bases not matched to a gene; V was cut back by 5 bases and J by 1 base. The CDR3 sequence: CASSLHRGSSYEQYF. CDR3 nucleotides: TGTGCCAGCAGCCTCCACAGGGGTTCGTCCTACGAGCAGTACTTC.

V gene TRBV6-6 combines with J gene TRBJ2-3, with 7 bases matching TRBD2. CDR3 length: 16 amino acids. The trim removed 2 bases at V and 2 bases at J, leaving 7 bases unmatched. Germline V gene sequence: CDR1 MNHNY, CDR2 SVGAGI (reference sequence). The CDR3 nucleotides read TGTGCCAGCAGTTACCACACTAGCGTGGTCACAGATACGCAGTATTTT. Amino acid sequence: CASSYHTSVVTDTQYF.

The chain joins TRBV28 to TRBJ2-1; TRBD2 agrees at 9 bases. The CDR3 runs to 15 residues. J lost 6 bases, V lost 6 bases, and 9 bases had no gene match. CDR1 MDHEN and CDR2 SYDVKM come from the germline V gene. CDR3 amino acids: CASRVRTSAGNEQFF. The CDR3 DNA reads TGTGCCAGCAGGGTGCGGACTAGCGCGGGCAATGAGCAGTTCTTC.